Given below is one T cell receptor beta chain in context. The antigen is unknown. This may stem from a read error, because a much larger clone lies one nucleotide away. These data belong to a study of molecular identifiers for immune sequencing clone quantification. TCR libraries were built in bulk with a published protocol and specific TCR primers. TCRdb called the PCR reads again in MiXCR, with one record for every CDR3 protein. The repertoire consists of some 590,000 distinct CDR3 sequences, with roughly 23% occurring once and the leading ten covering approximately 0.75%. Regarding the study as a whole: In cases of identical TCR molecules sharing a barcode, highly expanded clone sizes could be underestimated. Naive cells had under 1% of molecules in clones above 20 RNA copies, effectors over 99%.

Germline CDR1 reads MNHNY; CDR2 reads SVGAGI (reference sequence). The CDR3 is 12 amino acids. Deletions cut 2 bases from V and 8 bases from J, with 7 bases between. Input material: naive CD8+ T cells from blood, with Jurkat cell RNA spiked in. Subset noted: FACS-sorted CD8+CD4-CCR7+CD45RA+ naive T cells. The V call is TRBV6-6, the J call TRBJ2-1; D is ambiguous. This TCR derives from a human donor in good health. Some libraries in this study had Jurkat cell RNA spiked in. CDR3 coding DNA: TGTGCCAGCAGTTACGTGTACGATGAGCAGTTCTTC. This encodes CASSYVYDEQFF.